This T cell receptor beta chain was sequenced for a study of cytomegalovirus exposure and HLA in healthy donors (dated by TCRdb to the late 2010s). A note on the overall study: In an earlier analysis of 587 of the donors, 250 to 350 Gb of sequence data and 100 million or so unique TCR beta sequences from 150 million to 200 million T cells were reported. Approximately 300 gigabases of sequencing data and around 85 million unique TCR sequences made up an early release that covered approximately 620 HLA-typed donors. The genetic ancestry cluster associated with self-reported Caucasian donors included approximately 85% of the roughly 380 genotyped donors. The study was designed to test whether signatures of past pathogen exposure could be identified by cataloging public T cell receptors. Using immunosequencing, the study profiled T cell repertoires from 500 to 800 subjects and related those repertoires to cytomegalovirus serostatus. Besides the first cohort of approximately 710 subjects, a separate validation cohort made up of roughly 130 different subjects was used. High-throughput TCR immunosequencing, statistical association of individual TCRs with disease status, and machine learning were combined to predict cytomegalovirus infection status. A later analysis re-examined previously published TCR beta repertoires from more than 650 donors and added high-resolution HLA genotyping to investigate patterns of TCR occurrence. Rather than using new phenotypic data, the later analysis identified candidate immune exposures from TCR beta sequences and from how often those sequences occurred across donors. In an earlier analysis of over 550 of the donors, high-throughput TCR beta sequencing was used to judge whether each TCR beta V gene segment behaved as functional or pseudogenic. Alongside the repertoire data, information on donor age, sex, ethnicity and CMV serostatus was compiled. Genome-wide SNP genotypes for about 65% of the 666 donors were used in a later genetic analysis, which treated that subset as a discovery cohort. Every discovery cohort repertoire had been produced on one sequencing platform. Class I and class II HLA loci were covered by the typing at four-digit resolution. The number of donors typed differed by locus, with about 629-630 for A, B, C, DRB1 and DQB1, roughly 520 for DQA1, nearly 610 for DPA1, and some 450 for DPB1. Several DR-DQ haplotypes were treated as single units for association and clustering because of strong linkage in the cohort. Among a few hundred genotyped donors of the cohort, an average of 235,054 unique TCR beta nucleotide sequences were sequenced per donor, roughly 20% of them non-productive.

The library relied on the immunoSEQ multiplex PCR assay. For the multiplex PCR, a mixture combining 60 forward primers for TCR Vbeta segments and 13 reverse primers for TCR Jbeta segments was used. The CDR3 region of rearranged TCR beta genes was amplified from genomic DNA with a multiplex PCR assay. Amplified TCR beta libraries were sequenced as 87-base-pair reads on the Illumina HiSeq System. The authors' analysis ran thus. A later analysis counted 65 million to 90 million unique TCR beta chains across the 640 or so repertoires, and some 11 million of these chains were shared by at least two donors. Raw reads were error-corrected and collapsed into unique sequences by a nearest-neighbor algorithm in which closely related sequences were merged to remove PCR and sequencing errors. V, D and J gene segments were assigned by aligning CDR3 sequences to IMGT reference sequences. For a sequence to be retained, a match of at least six nucleotides to both a V gene segment and a J gene segment was required. Rearrangements were classified as productive when the CDR3 lacked stop codons and remained in frame with V and J, and all other rearrangements were classified as non-productive. CDR3 was defined according to IMGT convention as the region running from the second conserved V-encoded cysteine to the conserved J-encoded phenylalanine. Sequences without an unambiguous match to a single V gene segment were excluded from the earlier analysis of several hundred of the donors. An earlier analysis of a few hundred of the donors called V segments functional above 56.7% productive rearrangements and segregating when the between-donor standard deviation exceeded 5%. A statistical classification framework was built for diagnosing cytomegalovirus status from the catalog of TCR beta chain sequences. In a later analysis, V and J genes were assigned by comparing TCR nucleotide sequences against IMGT/GENE-DB human TR gene sequences. A later analysis assigned CDR3 sequences and most-parsimonious VDJ recombination scenarios with the TCRdist pipeline. In a later analysis, each TCR beta chain was defined by its CDR3 amino acid sequence together with its V-gene family, and reads without a unique V-gene family were excluded. As a way to deal with suspected cross-contamination and a sequencing artifact, a later analysis dropped nearly 600 nucleotide sequences that were highly shared and had low generation probability. For each public chain, a later analysis derived a clonal expansion index from normalized ranks of inferred template counts within each repertoire. A later analysis computed generation probabilities with a VDJ recombination model fitted to out-of-frame rearrangements, and checked the results against IGoR. In a later analysis, TCR-TCR, TCR-HLA and TCR-CMV co-occurrence was scored with hypergeometric tests, and a repertoire-size bias correction was applied to TCR pairs. In a later analysis, false discovery rates were estimated by permuting HLA or CMV assignments 20 times. In a later analysis, co-occurring TCRs were grouped using DBSCAN, with TCRdist sequence similarity added in when clustering inside HLA-allele-positive subsets. For co-occurrence clustering, repertoires with fewer than 30,000 or more than 120,000 public chains were excluded, along with a handful of repertoires with anomalous nucleotide sharing. Here the immuneACCESS table is served through TCRdb, limited to in-frame sequences with V and J called. Missing clones are a known gap in these copies; in checked studies unresolved V genes cover under half, and the rest lacks a known reason. The DNA gave D and trimming, while V, J and clone size come from that table. The sample contains some 200,000 clones, more than 75% of them found a single time. Around 6.3% of the sample is in the top ten clones.

The CDR3 runs 17 residues from the cysteine to the phenylalanine. Of the read, only the CDR3 DNA is kept; its 51 bases are in frame from base 1. Looking up the germline V gene yields CDR1 MGHRA and CDR2 YSYEKL. V loses 3 bases, J loses 0 bases, and the germline ends lie 14 bases apart. Study-wide findings and limitations: Presence/absence analyses assumed roughly uniform sequencing depth across donors, an assumption that may not hold. A later analysis found that TCR association rates varied across HLA loci, with DRB1 alleles showing the most associated TCRs and HLA-C alleles the fewest. Because counts were too low, about 18 rarely observed V segments, including chromosome 9 orphons, were excluded from the earlier analysis of 587 of the donors. A further reported finding was that TCR beta sequences accurately predicted the HLA-A and HLA-B alleles for most subjects in the first cohort. According to a later analysis, most CMV-associated TCR beta chains appeared to be HLA-restricted, and the HLA associations seemed to be driven largely by CMV exposure. An earlier analysis of 587 of the donors showed that most TCR beta V segments appeared in productive rearrangements either about 87% or about 30% of the time, which broadly matched IMGT annotations. In a later genetic analysis, a missense DCLRE1C variant was associated with V-gene and J-gene trimming of TCR beta chains, and the association was replicated in an independent cohort. In a later genetic analysis, fewer N-insertions in productive TCRs were reported among donors in an Asian-associated ancestry cluster than the approximately 670-donor mean. It was suggested by the authors that the approach could potentially be generalized to other disease states and immunological phenotypes. A later analysis associated 15,000 to 20,000 TCR beta sequences with specific HLA alleles at a false discovery rate of 0.05. CMV serostatus was the only immune exposure information available for the cohort. HLA typing was unavailable for some donors at each locus, so association tests used only the typed subset. Across donors, most TCR sequences were observed very rarely, whereas some public TCRs were present in many individuals. Linkage disequilibrium might explain the correlated functional status among segregating V segments, but an unknown experimental factor could not be excluded. In a later analysis, HLA-associated TCR beta chains showed more clonal expansion and lower generation probabilities than non-associated chains that were equally common. A cluster of highly shared sequence variants was judged likely to be a technical artifact of the sequencing pipeline. When HLA alleles, especially DR and DQ, strongly co-occurred, attributing TCR associations to individual alleles was difficult. In the study, around 160 TCR beta chains were listed as associated with cytomegalovirus. In both the original and validation cohorts, the classifier was reported to diagnose cytomegalovirus status with high specificity and sensitivity. In vitro tests confirmed that three of the cytomegalovirus-associated TCR beta chains recognize cytomegalovirus antigens. Some IMGT-functional V segments, including TRBV6-2 and TRBV6-3, could not be told apart with the 87-base-pair reads, so those segments were excluded. Several of the top co-occurrence clusters appeared to be linked to parvovirus B19, influenza, CMV and Epstein-Barr virus, according to a later analysis. The cohort was sequenced for TCR beta chains only, and without alpha or paired-chain data the features that could be detected were limited.

In total, 630 or so healthy bone marrow donors made up the cohort. At the time of sampling, every cohort member was nominally healthy, though immune exposures that went unrecorded were likely present. The donor tested CMV seropositive and was one of the 289 seropositive cohort members. Every donor gave a peripheral blood sample, and the peripheral blood mononuclear cells from that sample were used for TCR beta sequencing. Genomic DNA was extracted from the blood cell samples with the Qiagen DNeasy Blood Extraction Kit. As for this clone: The antigen it binds to is not known. No clone much larger than this one lies a single base away; base qualities are absent.

The origin of this receptor is a woman aged 45-65 years in good health and CMV-seropositive. The rearranged chain carries TRBV4-1 and TRBJ1-4; perhaps TRBD1 is the D gene, with 6 bases matching. The sample comprised PBMCs. The DNA is TGCGCCAGCAGCCAGACGACAGGAGCCGCAACTAATGAAAAACTGTTTTTT. Its translation reads: CASSQTTGAATNEKLFF.